Listed below are T cell receptor beta chains from one sample, sequenced in a study of blood T cell repertoires in COVID-19. Method: immunoSEQ multiplex PCR; TCRdb's copy keeps in-frame clones and lacks some. Among around 130,000 clones listed, about 83% were seen once. Sequences were obtained from peripheral blood. The receptors originated from a man aged 50-60 years with acute or convalescent COVID-19. Each CDR3 is given with its conserved first and last residue. The D gene is left open where the match is weak. Not every row has a clone size; where given, it reads once, few, many or a size class.

>-|TRBJ1-4|TRBV4-1|-
TGCGCCAGCAGCCGCCAGGAACTTAATGAAAAACTGTTTTTT
CASSRQELNEKLFF
>-|TRBJ1-6|TRBV10-1|-
TGCGCCAGCGCGTCAGGCTCCGGTGATTCACCCCTCCACTTT
CASASGSGDSPLHF
>-|TRBJ1-6|TRBV9|few
TGTGCCAGCAGCGTAGTACCAGGGCCGACCAATTCACCCCTCCACTTT
CASSVVPGPTNSPLHF
>-|TRBJ2-1|TRBV30|-
TGTGCCTGGAGTGTCAGTCAAAGGGGGCAGTTCTTC
CAWSVSQRGQFF
>TRBD2|TRBJ2-1|TRBV19|-
TGTGCCAGTAATCCGTCTCTAGCGGTAACTGAGCAGTTCTTC
CASNPSLAVTEQFF
>TRBD1|TRBJ2-3|TRBV5-1|-
TGCGCCAGCAGCTCTCAGACAGGGACAGATACGCAGTATTTT
CASSSQTGTDTQYF
>TRBD1|TRBJ1-6|TRBV19|-
TGTGCCAGTACCCACCCGACAGGGACGGTCTCACCCCTCCACTTT
CASTHPTGTVSPLHF
>-|TRBJ2-7|TRBV2|-
TGTGCCAGTACTAGGGGGTCTTACGAGCAGTACTTC
CASTRGSYEQYF
>-|TRBJ2-3|TRBV6-1|-
TGTGCCAGCAGTGACGCAGCGGGGTACAGGGGGACGCAGTATTTT
CASSDAAGYRGTQYF
>TRBD2|TRBJ2-1|TRBV5-6|once
TGTGCCAGCAGCTTGACTAGCGGGGGTCGTTCCTACAATGAGCAGTTCTTC
CASSLTSGGRSYNEQFF
>TRBD1|TRBJ1-2|TRBV11-2|-
TGTGCCAGCAGCCTAGGACAGGGGGCGGGTGGCTACACCTTC
CASSLGQGAGGYTF
>-|TRBJ1-6|TRBV6-5|-
TGTGCCAGCACGATCCCGGGACTGCATAATTCACCCCTCCACTTT
CASTIPGLHNSPLHF
>TRBD1|TRBJ1-6|TRBV18|-
TGTGCCAGCTCACGCACAGGGGGCAATTCACCCCTCCACTTT
CASSRTGGNSPLHF
>-|TRBJ2-2|TRBV5-1|few
TGCGCCAGCAGCTTACAGGGAAAAGAGTCCGGGGAGCTGTTTTTT
CASSLQGKESGELFF
>TRBD1|TRBJ1-4|TRBV19|-
TGTGCCAGTAGGCGACGGGACAGCACTGATGAAAAACTGTTTTTT
CASRRRDSTDEKLFF
>-|TRBJ2-1|TRBV5-4|once
TGTGCCAGCAGCTTGCAAGGGGCCAATGAGCAGTTCTTC
CASSLQGANEQFF
>-|TRBJ2-2|TRBV6-2/TRBV6-3|-
TGTGCCAGCAGTTACGGGAGTAGTTACACCGGGGAGCTGTTTTTT
CASSYGSSYTGELFF
>-|TRBJ1-2|TRBV5-1|-
TGCGCCAGCACCGCCGGACAGTCGGGTGGCTACACCTTC
CASTAGQSGGYTF
>TRBD1|TRBJ1-1|TRBV18|-
TGTGCCAGCTCACCGGACAGGGGTATGGAAGCTTTCTTT
CASSPDRGMEAFF
>TRBD1|TRBJ1-5|TRBV29-1|-
TGCAGCGCTATCCAGGGGGTCAATCAGCCCCAGCATTTT
CSAIQGVNQPQHF
>-|TRBJ1-1|TRBV3-1/TRBV3-2|-
TGTGCCAGCAGCCAAGAATCGGTGAACACTGAAGCTTTCTTT
CASSQESVNTEAFF
>-|TRBJ2-3|TRBV18|-
TGTGCCAGCTCACGCGGGGTCCCCCCAGATACGCAGTATTTT
CASSRGVPPDTQYF
>TRBD2|TRBJ2-3|TRBV27|-
TGTGCCAGCAGTCCCTATAGCGGGGGGCGACGAGATACGCAGTATTTT
CASSPYSGGRRDTQYF
>TRBD1|TRBJ1-5|TRBV19|-
TGTGCCAGTAGGCAGGGGGCTGAGCCCCAGCATTTT
CASRQGAEPQHF
>-|TRBJ1-5|TRBV5-1|-
TGCGCCAGCAGCTTCCTCGGTGAGAGCAATCAGCCCCAGCATTTT
CASSFLGESNQPQHF
>TRBD1|TRBJ2-4|TRBV28|-
TGTGCCAGCAGGCCCCGACAGGGGGTGGCCAAAAACATTCAGTACTTC
CASRPRQGVAKNIQYF
>-|TRBJ2-2|TRBV18|-
TGTGCCAGCTCACCCTTGGAGGGGGGGCTCACCGGGGAGCTGTTTTTT
CASSPLEGGLTGELFF
>-|TRBJ2-1|TRBV7-2|-
TGTGCCAGCAGCCCACTGGACAAATCCTATGAGCAGTTCTTC
CASSPLDKSYEQFF